The rows below give T cell receptor beta chains drawn from one sample of a study of blood T cell repertoires in COVID-19. The protocol was immunoSEQ multiplex PCR, while the TCRdb copy is restricted to in-frame clones and leaves out a portion. The sample contains about 170,000 clones, more than 75% of which appear only once. Sequences were obtained from peripheral blood. The receptors here all came from a man aged 50 to 60 who had recovered from COVID-19. The CDR3 runs from the conserved cysteine through the conserved F or W. Each record gives: CDR3 DNA, CDR3 protein, clone size, CDR3 length, D gene, V gene, J gene. The D gene is left open where the match is weak. Clone sizes are given selectively: once, few, many, or a class where the clone is expanded.

DNA: TGTGCCAGCAGCTTGGTAGCAAACACTGAAGCTTTCTTT
CDR3: CASSLVANTEAFF
size: NA
length: 13
D: NA
V: TRBV5-5
J: TRBJ1-1

DNA: TGTGCCAGCAGCTCAGGACAGGGGGTTGCTTATGACTACACCTTC
CDR3: CASSSGQGVAYDYTF
size: NA
length: 15
D: TRBD1
V: TRBV9
J: TRBJ1-2

DNA: TGTGCCAGCAGTATTGGGGACAGGGGGGTCCAAGAGACCCAGTACTTC
CDR3: CASSIGDRGVQETQYF
size: NA
length: 16
D: TRBD1
V: TRBV27
J: TRBJ2-5

DNA: TGCAGCGCCCGACCCATGGGGCCGAACACCGGGGAGCTGTTTTTT
CDR3: CSARPMGPNTGELFF
size: NA
length: 15
D: NA
V: TRBV29-1
J: TRBJ2-2

DNA: TGTGCCAGCAGCCAAGGAACGGGTCAGCAAGAGACCCAGTACTTC
CDR3: CASSQGTGQQETQYF
size: NA
length: 15
D: NA
V: TRBV4-2
J: TRBJ2-5

DNA: TGTGCCAGTCGAAAAACCGGGAATAGCAATCAGCCCCAGCATTTT
CDR3: CASRKTGNSNQPQHF
size: NA
length: 15
D: NA
V: TRBV19
J: TRBJ1-5

DNA: TGTGCCAGCAGTTCACTAGCCTACGAGCAGTACTTC
CDR3: CASSSLAYEQYF
size: NA
length: 12
D: NA
V: TRBV2
J: TRBJ2-7

DNA: TGCGCCAGCAGCTCTAACCTAGGACAGGGAGACACCGGGGAGCTGTTTTTT
CDR3: CASSSNLGQGDTGELFF
size: NA
length: 17
D: TRBD1
V: TRBV5-1
J: TRBJ2-2

DNA: TGCGCCAGCAGCTGGCAGGGACAGTACTACGAGCAGTACTTC
CDR3: CASSWQGQYYEQYF
size: NA
length: 14
D: TRBD1
V: TRBV5-1
J: TRBJ2-7

DNA: TGTGCCAGCAGCTTAGGGACAGGGCTTGGCGGCTACACCTTC
CDR3: CASSLGTGLGGYTF
size: once
length: 14
D: TRBD1
V: TRBV7-8
J: TRBJ1-2

DNA: TGCAGCGTTGGGGTCCCAGGTTACGAGCAGTACTTC
CDR3: CSVGVPGYEQYF
size: NA
length: 12
D: NA
V: TRBV29-1
J: TRBJ2-7

DNA: TGTGCCAGCTCACCATCTCGTGAAAAACTGTTTTTT
CDR3: CASSPSREKLFF
size: once
length: 12
D: NA
V: TRBV18
J: TRBJ1-4

DNA: TGTGCCAGCAGCCGCGGGGGACGGCCTTTCAATCAGCCCCAGCATTTT
CDR3: CASSRGGRPFNQPQHF
size: NA
length: 16
D: NA
V: TRBV5-6
J: TRBJ1-5

DNA: TGCGCCAGCAGCCAAGATCTCAGCGTTAGCACAGATACGCAGTATTTT
CDR3: CASSQDLSVSTDTQYF
size: NA
length: 16
D: NA
V: TRBV4-3
J: TRBJ2-3

DNA: TGTGCCAGCAGCTTAATCGGGACTAGCGGGACGATTTCGAGGGAGACCCAGTACTTC
CDR3: CASSLIGTSGTISRETQYF
size: NA
length: 19
D: TRBD2
V: TRBV7-3
J: TRBJ2-5

DNA: TGTGCCAGCAGTTTAGCGGGGTCTGAAGATACGCAGTATTTT
CDR3: CASSLAGSEDTQYF
size: NA
length: 14
D: NA
V: TRBV28
J: TRBJ2-3

DNA: TGTGCCAGCAGAAATGAAGGGGGCTCGTTTAACTATGGCTACACCTTC
CDR3: CASRNEGGSFNYGYTF
size: NA
length: 16
D: TRBD1
V: TRBV9
J: TRBJ1-2

DNA: TGTGCCAGCAGCGTAGGACACTACACCGGGGAGCTGTTTTTT
CDR3: CASSVGHYTGELFF
size: few
length: 14
D: NA
V: TRBV9
J: TRBJ2-2

DNA: TGTGCCAGCAGCTGCCCCCCTACGGGAGGGTTTGAGACCCAGTACTTC
CDR3: CASSCPPTGGFETQYF
size: NA
length: 16
D: TRBD2
V: TRBV5-7
J: TRBJ2-5

DNA: TGTGCCAGCAGCTTGACTAGCGGGGTCACCGGGGAGCTGTTTTTT
CDR3: CASSLTSGVTGELFF
size: NA
length: 15
D: TRBD2
V: TRBV5-5
J: TRBJ2-2

DNA: TGTGCCAGCAACAGGGGAAAATGGGATGAGCAGTTCTTC
CDR3: CASNRGKWDEQFF
size: NA
length: 13
D: TRBD1
V: TRBV12-3/TRBV12-4
J: TRBJ2-1

DNA: TGTGCCACCAGTGACCCCAAGGGGGTGCAGGGTGCAGATACGCAGTATTTT
CDR3: CATSDPKGVQGADTQYF
size: NA
length: 17
D: NA
V: TRBV24-1
J: TRBJ2-3

DNA: TGTGCCAGCAGGAGGACGACAGGGAACACTGAAGCTTTCTTT
CDR3: CASRRTTGNTEAFF
size: NA
length: 14
D: NA
V: TRBV6-4
J: TRBJ1-1

DNA: TGTGCCAGCAGCACACACAGGGGTCTCAATCAGCCCCAGCATTTT
CDR3: CASSTHRGLNQPQHF
size: NA
length: 15
D: TRBD1
V: TRBV9
J: TRBJ1-5

DNA: TGTGCTAGTGGTTTTAAGACAGGGCGATATAGCAATCAGCCCCAGCATTTT
CDR3: CASGFKTGRYSNQPQHF
size: NA
length: 17
D: TRBD1
V: TRBV12-5
J: TRBJ1-5